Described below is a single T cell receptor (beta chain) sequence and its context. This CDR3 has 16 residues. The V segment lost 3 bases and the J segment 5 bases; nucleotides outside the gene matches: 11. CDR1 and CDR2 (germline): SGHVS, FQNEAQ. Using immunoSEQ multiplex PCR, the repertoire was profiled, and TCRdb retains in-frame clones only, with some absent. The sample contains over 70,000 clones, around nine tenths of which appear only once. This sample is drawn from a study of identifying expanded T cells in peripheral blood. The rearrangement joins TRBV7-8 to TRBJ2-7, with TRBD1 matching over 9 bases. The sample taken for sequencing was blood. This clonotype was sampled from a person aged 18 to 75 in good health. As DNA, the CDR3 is TGTGCCAGCAGCTTGTATTCCGGGACAGGGAATCACGAGCAGTACTTC. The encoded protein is CASSLYSGTGNHEQYF.